This passage covers 19 T cell receptor beta chains from one sample sequenced in a study of Ad26.COV2.S vaccination and SARS-CoV-2 variants. Measured with immunoSEQ multiplex PCR; TCRdb has only the in-frame clones, and not every one. The profile covers some 410,000 clones, with around 92% appearing a single time and more than 1.5% taken by the ten largest. Noted treatment: over 15 received Ad26.COV2.S at low or high dose, single or two shots; 5 received placebo; per-sample allocation not given. Specimen acquisition occurred on day 63 following the initial vaccine or placebo injection. Material: peripheral blood, obtained in a trial of Ad26.COV2.S vaccine versus placebo. These receptor sequences come from a person between 18 and 60 years old who received the Ad26.COV2.S COVID-19 vaccine or a placebo.

In DNA, the CDR3 is TGTGCCAGTAGTAGAAGTCGAAAACAACAGCAGTACTTC. It specifies CASSRSRKQQQYF. V gene TRBV19 combines with J gene TRBJ2-7; D not certain. Trimming pared 4 bases from V and 8 bases from J, leaving 15 bases between. CDR3 size: 13 residues. Germline V lookup: CDR1 LNHDA, CDR2 SQIVND (reference sequence).

The rearrangement joins TRBV21-1 to TRBJ2-7; the table's D call, TRBD2, was not checked against the DNA. TRBV21-1 counts as a pseudogene. The CDR3 is made up of 15 amino acids. As DNA, the CDR3 is TGTGCCAGCAGCAAAGTAGCGGGGGGGCCTTACGAGCAGTACTTC. It is translated as CASSKVAGGPYEQYF.

For the CDR3, the DNA is TGTGCCAGCAGCTCCGGAGGGGGCAACGACGAGCAGTACTTC. Translation: CASSSGGGNDEQYF. V usage is TRBV5-8 and J usage is TRBJ2-7; a weak D match, TRBD1 (7 bases). This CDR3 contains 14 residues. Trimming left V 3 bases short and J 5 bases short, with 15 bases between. Germline V gives CDR1 SGHTS, CDR2 YDEGEE.

This clone was picked up one time. This rearrangement joins TRBV7-2 to TRBJ2-1, with D perhaps matching TRBD1 (6 bases). Deletions cut 2 bases from V and 2 bases from J, with 10 bases between. In germline, CDR1 is SGHTA, CDR2 FQGNSA. The CDR3 totals 15 residues. The CDR3 nucleotides are TGTGCCAGCAGCTTATTCACAGGGCCCTACAATGAGCAGTTCTTC. This codes for CASSLFTGPYNEQFF.

The chain is built from TRBV5-6 and TRBJ2-7; D is undetermined. CDR1 and CDR2 from the germline V gene are SGHDT and YYEEEE. This CDR3 contains 13 residues. The V gene lost 0 bases and the J gene lost 6 bases, with 10 bases spanning the gap. The DNA for the CDR3 is TGTGCCAGCAGCTTGGCCTCCTTGGGCGAGCAGTACTTC. This translates into CASSLASLGEQYF.

The genes are TRBV12-5 and TRBJ1-5; D possibly corresponds to TRBD1 (6 bases). The V end was cut by 6 bases, the J end by 0 bases, with 15 bases between. This CDR3 spans 16 amino acids. CDR1 and CDR2 (germline): LGHNT, FRNRAP. The CDR3 DNA reads as TGTGCTAGTGGAAATCGGGACATTTATAGCAATCAGCCCCAGCATTTT. It codes for CASGNRDIYSNQPQHF.

The CDR3 loop is CASSRLPFFTGGLETQYF. CDR3 in DNA: TGTGCCAGCAGCCGATTGCCCTTCTTTACGGGGGGCTTAGAGACCCAGTACTTC. The chain uses TRBV5-5 and TRBJ2-5, with a weak D call TRBD2 (7 bases). This CDR3 is 18 amino acids long. V lost 4 bases and J lost 4, with 26 bases in between. CDR1 is SGHKS and CDR2 is YYEKEE in the germline V gene (reference sequence).

The J gene is TRBJ2-7, the V gene TRBV7-2; no firm D call. V was clipped by 4 bases and J by 2 bases, with 3 bases between them. Germline V gives CDR1 SGHTA, CDR2 FQGNSA. The CDR3 runs to 11 residues. The CDR3 protein is CASSSAYEQYF. The CDR3 DNA reads as TGTGCCAGCAGCTCGGCCTACGAGCAGTACTTC.

This CDR3 is CASSQSTQARDTQYF. CDR3 in DNA: TGCGCCAGCAGCCAAAGTACCCAGGCCCGAGATACGCAGTATTTT. V and J are TRBV4-3 and TRBJ2-3; D is unresolved. The germline V and J ends were trimmed by 2 bases and 5 bases, with 14 bases remaining between them. This CDR3 is 15 amino acids long. Germline V gives CDR1 LGHNA, CDR2 YSLEER.

This chain joins TRBV3-1 (or the pseudogene TRBV3-2) and TRBJ2-3, with TRBD2 identical over 10 bases. J lost 7 bases, V lost 1 base, and 20 bases had no gene match. The CDR3 loop spans 20 amino acids. Germline V lookup: CDR1 LGHDT, CDR2 YNNKEL (reference sequence). The CDR3 DNA is TGTGCCAGCAGCCAAGTCCCTTCGGGGCTAGCGGGGGTTTCCCCATATACGCAGTATTTT. This translates into CASSQVPSGLAGVSPYTQYF.

V usage is TRBV10-3 and J usage is TRBJ1-1, with a weak D call TRBD1 (5 bases). Germline V gene lookup returns CDR1 ENHRY and CDR2 SYGVKD. The CDR3 is 10 amino acids. Trimming left V 8 bases short and J 6 bases short, with 7 bases between. The CDR3 DNA reads as TGTGCCATCGGGGGGGCTGAAGCTTTCTTT. The encoded protein is CAIGGAEAFF.

This chain links TRBV24-1 with TRBJ2-7; TRBD1 matches at 7 bases. V shed 3 bases, J shed 1 base, and the junction held 5 bases outside the gene matches. The CDR3 covers 15 residues. The V gene's germline CDR1 is KGHDR and CDR2 SFDVKD. The CDR3: CATSDGTEASYEQYF. In DNA, the CDR3 is TGTGCCACCAGTGATGGGACAGAGGCATCCTACGAGCAGTACTTC.

The genes are TRBV7-2 and TRBJ1-3; no reliable D call. The CDR3 totals 14 residues. Germline V gene data show CDR1 as SGHTA and CDR2 as FQGNSA. V was cut by 1 base and J by 4 bases, with 8 bases left in between. The CDR3 spells CASSLETTGNTIYF. CDR3 coding DNA: TGTGCCAGCAGCTTAGAGACGACAGGAAACACCATATATTTT.

The chain employs TRBV18 and TRBJ2-1; 9 bases are a match to TRBD1. V shed 3 bases, J shed 3 bases, and the junction held 3 bases outside the gene matches. The CDR3 has 15 amino acids. The germline V gene encodes CDR1 KGHSH and CDR2 LQKENI. CDR3: CASSPQGQGYNEQFF. Here the CDR3 DNA reads TGTGCCAGCTCACCCCAGGGACAGGGCTACAATGAGCAGTTCTTC.

As to this clone: Other nucleotide sequences from this sample produce the same CDR3. V is TRBV7-9 and J is TRBJ1-1; no reliable D call. Germline V lookup: CDR1 SEHNR, CDR2 FQNEAQ (reference sequence). The CDR3 loop spans 13 amino acids. The V end was cut by 3 bases, the J end by 1 base, with 6 bases between. The CDR3 nucleotides are TGTGCCAGCAGCTTCGGGCCGAACACTGAAGCTTTCTTT. This sequence encodes CASSFGPNTEAFF. Full variable domain (rest looked up from reference TRBV7-9 and TRBJ1-1): DTGVSQNPRHKITKRGQNVTFRCDPISEHNRLYWYRQTLGQGPEFLTYFQNEAQLEKSRLLSDRFSAERPKGSFSTLEIQRTEQGDSAMYLCASSFGPNTEAFFGQGTRLTVV.

The V gene is TRBV19, the J gene TRBJ1-1; D remains ambiguous. The CDR3 has 14 residues. Between the trimmed V and J ends, which lost 7 bases and 0 bases, there was a span of 12 bases. Germline V gene sequence: CDR1 LNHDA, CDR2 SQIVND (reference sequence). The CDR3 DNA reads TGTGCCAGTACCAGGACGCATATGAACACTGAAGCTTTCTTT. Translation: CASTRTHMNTEAFF.

The chain recombines TRBV2 with TRBJ2-3; 7 positions match TRBD2. Germline V gene lookup returns CDR1 SNHLY and CDR2 FYNNEI. Germline trimming cut 1 base from V and 2 bases from J; bases unmatched to any gene: 6. The CDR3 spans 16 residues. This CDR3 is CASSEGGSRVTDTQYF. The CDR3 DNA is TGTGCCAGCAGTGAAGGCGGGAGTAGGGTCACAGATACGCAGTATTTT. The full variable domain, with the rest looked up from reference TRBV2 and TRBJ2-3, is EPEVTQTPSHQVTQMGQEVILRCVPISNHLYFYWYRQILGQKVEFLVSFYNNEISEKSEIFDDQFSVERPDGSNFTLKIRSTKLEDSAMYFCASSEGGSRVTDTQYFGPGTRLTVL.

The chain has TRBV15 and TRBJ1-1; D remains ambiguous. The CDR3 extends over 15 amino acids. CDR1 is LNHNV and CDR2 is YYDKDF in the germline V gene (reference sequence). Trimming shortened V by 0 bases and J by 0 bases, and 8 bases separated the two germline ends. The CDR3 is CATSRDGQMNTEAFF. CDR3 in DNA: TGTGCCACCAGCAGAGATGGCCAGATGAACACTGAAGCTTTCTTT.

As DNA, the CDR3 is TGTGCCAGCTCACCACACCCCTGGACAGGGGGGTTTTCTGGAAACACCATATATTTT. This translates into CASSPHPWTGGFSGNTIYF. The chain joins TRBV18 to TRBJ1-3; 10 nucleotides line up with TRBD1. Trimming removed 1 base from V and 1 base from J; junction bases left unmatched: 10. The CDR3 covers 19 residues. Germline assignment: CDR1 KGHSH and CDR2 LQKENI.